Sequencing of this T cell receptor (beta chain) was carried out in a study of graft-versus-host responses after intestinal transplantation. On this clone: Its antigen is unidentified.

Method: immunoSEQ multiplex PCR; TCRdb's copy keeps in-frame clones and lacks some. The sample includes approximately 80,000 clones, around nine tenths seen only once; the top ten take roughly 0.35%. The CDR3 loop spans 13 amino acids. In germline, CDR1 is GTSNPN, CDR2 SVGIG (reference sequence). V dropped 1 base and J dropped 3 bases, with 7 bases sitting between them. Sequences were derived from unstimulated CD4+ T cells sorted from spleen or lymph node cells, sampled before intestinal transplant. This chain links TRBV30 with TRBJ1-5, with a possible D match to TRBD1 (6 bases). The TCR comes from a human donor who received an intestinal transplant. The CDR3: CAWSGTVNQPQHF. CDR3 sequence (DNA): TGTGCCTGGAGTGGGACAGTCAATCAGCCCCAGCATTTT.